These 18 T cell receptor beta chains originate from one sample sequenced in a study of cytomegalovirus exposure and HLA in healthy donors. With 60 Vbeta and 13 Jbeta primers, the PCR was carried out. TCRdb's table, derived via immunoSEQ multiplex PCR, lists solely in-frame clones and lacks some. The sample shows 110,000 to 150,000 clones, 60% to 85% of them seen only once. The sequenced sample consisted of PBMCs. These receptors came from a man between 18 and 29 years old in good health and CMV-seronegative.

This clone was detected only once. The CDR3 region is CASSGASGNTIYF. The CDR3 coding sequence is TGTGCCAGCAGCGGAGCGTCTGGAAACACCATATATTTT. This chain uses TRBV6-5 with TRBJ1-3; no definite D call. Germline V gives CDR1 MNHEY, CDR2 SVGAGI. V shed 6 bases and J shed 1 base, with 7 bases lying between them. CDR3 length: 13 amino acids.

This chain links TRBV6-5 with TRBJ2-7, with TRBD2 identical over 10 bases. This CDR3 contains 16 residues. Germline CDR1 reads MNHEY; CDR2 reads SVGAGI. V lost 0 bases, J lost 0 bases, and 2 bases stayed unmatched. CDR3 protein: CASSYSSSGSSYEQYF. The CDR3 coding sequence is TGTGCCAGCAGTTACTCGTCTAGCGGGAGCTCCTACGAGCAGTACTTC.

V and J are TRBV2 and TRBJ1-4; weak D call: TRBD1 (6 bases). This CDR3 has 13 residues. Germline CDR1 SNHLY, CDR2 FYNNEI. V was trimmed by 11 bases and J by 3 bases, leaving 13 bases between them. CDR3 in DNA: TGTGCCGGAAACAGGGTAGCTAATGAAAAACTGTTTTTT. It codes for CAGNRVANEKLFF. The variable domain in full, with the rest retrieved from reference TRBV2 and TRBJ1-4, is EPEVTQTPSHQVTQMGQEVILRCVPISNHLYFYWYRQILGQKVEFLVSFYNNEISEKSEIFDDQFSVERPDGSNFTLKIRSTKLEDSAMYFCAGNRVANEKLFFGSGTQLSVL.

This clone appeared a few times. The chain combines TRBV21-1 with TRBJ2-7; the tabulated D call, TRBD1, remains unverified against the DNA. TRBV21-1 is a documented pseudogene. This CDR3 spans 16 amino acids. CDR3 protein: CASSKRPDRPTYEQYF. DNA for the CDR3: TGTGCCAGCAGCAAAAGGCCCGACAGGCCAACCTACGAGCAGTACTTC.

The J gene is TRBJ1-1, the V gene TRBV10-3; the D gene is possibly TRBD1 (6 bases). With 3 bases removed from V and 3 bases from J, the gap between germline ends came to 8 bases. The germline V gene encodes CDR1 ENHRY and CDR2 SYGVKD. CDR3 length: 13 residues. CDR3 residues: CAISDKGDTEAFF. The CDR3 nucleotides are TGTGCCATCAGTGATAAGGGGGACACTGAAGCTTTCTTT.

J is TRBJ1-2 and V is TRBV29-1, with 9 bases fitting TRBD1. This CDR3 is 16 amino acids long. The J segment lost 4 bases and the V segment lost 2 bases, leaving 11 bases of the junction unmatched. CDR1 is SQVTM, CDR2 ANQGSEA, per germline. The CDR3 region is CSVETLPGTGTYGYTF. CDR3 bases: TGCAGCGTTGAAACACTTCCCGGGACAGGGACCTATGGCTACACCTTC.

The chain combines TRBV5-6 with TRBJ2-3; 11 positions match TRBD2. J gave up 4 bases and V 4 bases, and 5 bases lay outside the gene matches. The CDR3 loop spans 15 amino acids. Germline-derived CDR1 and CDR2 are SGHDT and YYEEEE. CDR3 bases: TGTGCCAGCAGCCCCCTAGCGGGGGGCCCAGATACGCAGTATTTT. It translates to CASSPLAGGPDTQYF.

The V gene is TRBV27, the J gene TRBJ2-7; 15 bases align to TRBD2. Germline loops: CDR1 MNHEY, CDR2 SMNVEV (reference sequence). V was clipped by 4 bases and J by 6 bases; unmatched bases: 10. The CDR3 is 17 amino acids. The chain's CDR3 is CASSSRPGLAGGGEQYF. The CDR3 nucleotides are TGTGCCAGCAGTTCCCGCCCGGGACTAGCGGGAGGTGGCGAGCAGTACTTC.

This rearrangement joins TRBV13 to TRBJ2-6; tentative D call: TRBD1 (5 bases). The CDR3 is 15 amino acids. CDR1 and CDR2 (germline): PRHDT, FYEKMQ (reference sequence). V was clipped by 3 bases and J by 4 bases, with 10 bases between them. The CDR3 DNA reads as TGTGCCAGCAGCTTCCAGGGATCCGGGGCCAACGTCCTGACTTTC. Translated: CASSFQGSGANVLTF.

V and J are TRBV5-4 and TRBJ1-1, with TRBD1 as a possible D gene (6 bases). The CDR3 is 15 residues long. Germline assignment: CDR1 SGHNT and CDR2 YYREEE (reference sequence). Between the trimmed V and J ends, which lost 0 bases and 0 bases, there was a span of 9 bases. CDR3 sequence reads: CASSLDAGVNTEAFF. The CDR3 region has the DNA TGTGCCAGCAGCTTGGACGCAGGGGTGAACACTGAAGCTTTCTTT.

The CDR3 nucleotides read TGTGCCAGTAGTAACAGATACACCGGGGAGCTGTTTTTT. Its protein product is CASSNRYTGELFF. V is TRBV19 and J is TRBJ2-2; D not resolved. There are 13 residues in the CDR3. V gave up 4 bases and J gave up 3 bases, with 6 bases separating them. CDR1 is LNHDA, CDR2 SQIVND, per germline (reference sequence).

This clone was detected only a few times. This rearrangement joins TRBV5-1 to TRBJ2-1, with D tentatively TRBD1 (8 bases). The V end was cut by 0 bases, the J end by 6 bases, with 13 bases between. The CDR3 loop spans 15 amino acids. CDR1 is SGHRS and CDR2 is YFSETQ in the germline V gene. CDR3 coding DNA: TGCGCCAGCAGCTTGGTACAGGGGGAGGGCAATGAGCAGTTCTTC. This encodes CASSLVQGEGNEQFF. The entire variable domain, with the rest obtained from reference TRBV5-1 and TRBJ2-1, is as follows: KAGVTQTPRYLIKTRGQQVTLSCSPISGHRSVSWYQQTPGQGLQFLFEYFSETQRNKGNFPGRFSGRQFSNSRSEMNVSTLELGDSALYLCASSLVQGEGNEQFFGPGTRLTVL.

The chain joins TRBV19 to TRBJ1-4, with D tentatively TRBD1 (6 bases). Trimming pared 3 bases from V and 0 bases from J, leaving 8 bases between. CDR1 and CDR2 from the germline V gene are LNHDA and SQIVND (reference sequence). The CDR3 is 15 amino acids. The CDR3 DNA follows: TGTGCCAGTAGTATGAGACAGGCAACTAATGAAAAACTGTTTTTT. This codes for CASSMRQATNEKLFF.

This clone has just a few counts. This chain connects TRBV5-4 to TRBJ2-7, with TRBD2 matching over 13 bases. Germline-derived CDR1 and CDR2 are SGHNT and YYREEE (reference sequence). V was clipped by 3 bases and J by 3 bases; unmatched bases: 0. This CDR3 is built from 14 residues. This CDR3 is CASSWTSGSYEQYF. The CDR3 nucleotides are TGTGCCAGCAGCTGGACTAGCGGGAGCTACGAGCAGTACTTC.

The chain is built from TRBV2 and TRBJ2-3, with 9 bases that match TRBD1. Trimming cost V 9 bases and J 7 bases; bases outside gene matches: 8. The germline V gene has CDR1 SNHLY and CDR2 FYNNEI. The CDR3 runs 13 residues. The chain's CDR3 is CASEGQGLNTQYF. The CDR3 DNA follows: TGTGCCAGTGAGGGACAGGGTTTAAATACGCAGTATTTT.

This chain uses TRBV27 with TRBJ2-7; 7 bases align to TRBD1. Germline V gene data show CDR1 as MNHEY and CDR2 as SMNVEV (reference sequence). This CDR3 is built from 14 residues. Trimming removed 5 bases from V and 5 bases from J; junction bases left unmatched: 9. The CDR3 loop is CASSPRTGSHEQYF. In DNA form, the CDR3 reads TGTGCCAGCAGTCCACGGACAGGTTCGCACGAGCAGTACTTC.

This clone appeared a few times. V gene TRBV30 combines with J gene TRBJ1-5, with 8 bases that match TRBD1. This CDR3 is 14 amino acids long. Germline lookup yields CDR1 GTSNPN and CDR2 SVGIG (reference sequence). The ends lost 1 base at V and 2 bases at J; junction bases unmatched: 1. CDR3 nucleotides: TGTGCCTGGAGTGCGGACAGGGGCAATCAGCCCCAGCATTTT. Amino acids: CAWSADRGNQPQHF.

This clone was seen a few times. V is TRBV10-1 and J is TRBJ2-7; 10 nucleotides agree with TRBD1. The germline gives CDR1 WNHNN, CDR2 SYGVQD (reference sequence). V shed 4 bases and J 3 bases; nucleotides not matched to a gene: 3. The CDR3 runs 14 residues. CDR3 loop: CASSAGTGVYEQYF. The CDR3 DNA reads TGCGCCAGCAGTGCCGGGACAGGGGTCTACGAGCAGTACTTC.